This T cell receptor beta chain was sequenced for a study of cytotoxic CD8 clonotypes in ibrutinib-treated CLL. Points from the study as a whole: Measured clonality at baseline was greater than in age-matched healthy donors and tracked with circulating CD8+ T-cell counts.

Researchers set a sequencing depth target of 1 in 200,000 to 1 in 1 million T cells. TCRdb's table, derived via immunoSEQ multiplex PCR, lists solely in-frame clones and lacks some. The table has 300,000 to 400,000 clones, 67% seen once. This clone was seen only a few times. Antigen unknown. Genomic DNA for TCR beta libraries, approximately 2 micrograms, came from cryopreserved PBMCs. This CDR3 is built from 14 residues. In germline, CDR1 is SGDLS, CDR2 YYNGEE. Trimming removed 2 bases at V and 3 bases at J, with 8 bases between. J is TRBJ2-2 and V is TRBV9, with D perhaps matching TRBD1 (5 bases). The sequence was collected from a human donor with chronic lymphocytic leukemia. The specimen comprised PBMCs, sampled after 36 months of ibrutinib treatment. This chain's CDR3 is CASSVRRDTGELFF. The CDR3 bases are TGTGCCAGCAGCGTCCGCAGGGACACCGGGGAGCTGTTTTTT.